These 10 T cell receptor beta chains were all obtained from the same sample, sequenced in a study of blood T cell repertoires in COVID-19. Assay: immunoSEQ multiplex PCR; the TCRdb copy retains only in-frame clones and omits some. The sample consists of 140,000 or so clones, roughly 84% of them appearing once. Sequenced material: peripheral blood. The receptors were gathered from a human donor in a cohort sampled during active COVID-19.

The gene calls are TRBV5-1 and TRBJ2-5; possible D gene TRBD2, 7 bases. From germline, CDR1 is SGHRS and CDR2 YFSETQ. This CDR3 contains 14 residues. V dropped 1 base and J dropped 5 bases, with 12 bases sitting between them. This CDR3 reads CASSLWGGRETQYF. CDR3 sequence (DNA): TGCGCCAGCAGCTTGTGGGGGGGCCGCGAGACCCAGTACTTC.

The CDR3 DNA sequence: TGTGCCAGCAGCGGACAGGGGGCCTCCTACGAGCAGTACTTC. Protein: CASSGQGASYEQYF. The chain couples TRBV7-2 to TRBJ2-7, with TRBD1 identical over 11 bases. The germline CDR1 and CDR2 sequences are SGHTA and FQGNSA. J was trimmed by 0 bases and V by 5 bases; bases with no gene match: 0. The length of the CDR3 is 14 residues. The full variable domain, in which reference TRBV7-2 and TRBJ2-7 provide the parts outside the CDR3, is GAGVSQSPSNKVTEKGKDVELRCDPISGHTALYWYRQSLGQGLEFLIYFQGNSAPDKSGLPSDRFSAERTGGSVSTLTIQRTQQEDSAVYLCASSGQGASYEQYFGPGTRLTVT.

The chain combines TRBV6-5 with TRBJ2-7; the D gene is possibly TRBD2 (7 bases). Trimming cost V 2 bases and J 2 bases, with 13 bases left between them. Germline lookup yields CDR1 MNHEY and CDR2 SVGAGI. CDR3 size: 15 residues. In DNA, the CDR3 is TGTGCCAGCAGTTACGCCAGCGGGGACACCTACGAGCAGTACTTC. This sequence encodes CASSYASGDTYEQYF.

The table lists this clone with a few counts. The chain employs TRBV28 and TRBJ1-1; D unclear. Per the germline V gene, CDR1 is MDHEN and CDR2 is SYDVKM. Trimming stripped 8 bases from V and 7 bases from J, with 11 bases between. The CDR3 is 11 residues long. The CDR3, as DNA: TGTGCCAGCCATTCGACTTTTGAAGCTTTCTTT. Protein: CASHSTFEAFF.

The V and J genes are TRBV9 and TRBJ2-5, with TRBD2 matching over 13 bases. The J segment lost 3 bases and the V segment lost 4 bases, leaving 6 bases of the junction unmatched. Germline values: CDR1 SGDLS, CDR2 YYNGEE. The CDR3 extends over 16 amino acids. The CDR3 bases are TGTGCCAGCAGCCCGACTAGCGGGGGGCCAAAAGAGACCCAGTACTTC. Its protein product is CASSPTSGGPKETQYF.

The chain joins TRBV7-9 to TRBJ2-3; D remains unclear. Germline assignment: CDR1 SEHNR and CDR2 FQNEAQ (reference sequence). Trimming removed 4 bases from V and 14 bases from J, with 16 bases in between. The CDR3 contains 12 residues. The CDR3 nucleotides are TGTGCCAGCAGCTCGACCAGCGCACGGTCGTATTTT. Encoded protein: CASSSTSARSYF.

V is TRBV3-1 (or the pseudogene TRBV3-2) and J is TRBJ1-2, with D perhaps matching TRBD1 (5 bases). The CDR3 has 15 residues. Germline CDR1 is LGHDT and CDR2 is YNNKEL (reference sequence). V was trimmed by 0 bases and J by 4 bases, leaving 12 bases between them. The CDR3 DNA reads TGTGCCAGCAGCCAAGATGACAGAAGGATCTATGGCTACACCTTC. This codes for CASSQDDRRIYGYTF.

This rearrangement joins TRBV28 to TRBJ1-6; D may be TRBD1 (6 bases). Deletions cut 7 bases from V and 14 bases from J, with 21 bases between. From germline, CDR1 is MDHEN and CDR2 SYDVKM. This CDR3 contains 14 residues. This chain's CDR3 is CASNRKGGLGALHF. The CDR3 coding sequence is TGTGCCAGCAATCGAAAAGGGGGTCTCGGGGCCCTCCACTTT.

The gene calls are TRBV18 and TRBJ2-1, with 8 positions matching TRBD2. V lost 3 bases to trimming and J lost 3 bases; unmatched junction nucleotides: 4. CDR3 length: 15 residues. Germline V gene sequence: CDR1 KGHSH, CDR2 LQKENI. CDR3 DNA sequence: TGTGCCAGCTCACCCCAAGCGGGGGACTACAATGAGCAGTTCTTC. It specifies CASSPQAGDYNEQFF.

The CDR3 here is CASSLVGQGRPPSGNTIYF. CDR3 coding DNA: TGCGCCAGCAGCTTGGTAGGGCAGGGCCGACCCCCCTCTGGAAACACCATATATTTT. The V gene is TRBV5-1, the J gene TRBJ1-3; TRBD1 might be the D (5 bases). With 0 bases removed from V and 0 bases from J, the gap between germline ends came to 19 bases. CDR3 length equals 19 residues. Germline CDR1 and CDR2: SGHRS and YFSETQ.